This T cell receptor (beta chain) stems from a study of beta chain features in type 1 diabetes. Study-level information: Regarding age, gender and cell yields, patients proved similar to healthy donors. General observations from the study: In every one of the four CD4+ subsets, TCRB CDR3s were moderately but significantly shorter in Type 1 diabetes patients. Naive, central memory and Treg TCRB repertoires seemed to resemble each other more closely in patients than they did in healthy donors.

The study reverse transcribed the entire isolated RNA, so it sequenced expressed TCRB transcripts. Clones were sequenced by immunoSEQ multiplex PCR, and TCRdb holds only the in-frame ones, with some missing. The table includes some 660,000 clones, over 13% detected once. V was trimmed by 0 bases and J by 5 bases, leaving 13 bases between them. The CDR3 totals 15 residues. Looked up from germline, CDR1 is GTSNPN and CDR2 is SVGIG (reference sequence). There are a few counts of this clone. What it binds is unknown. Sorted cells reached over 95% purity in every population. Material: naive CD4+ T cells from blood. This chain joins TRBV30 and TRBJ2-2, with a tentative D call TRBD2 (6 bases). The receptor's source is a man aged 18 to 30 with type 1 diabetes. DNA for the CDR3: TGTGCCTGGAGTGTACCCGGGGCGGGGACCGGGGAGCTGTTTTTT. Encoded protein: CAWSVPGAGTGELFF.